This T cell receptor (beta chain) was sequenced during a study of T-cell reconstitution after alpha-beta-depleted transplantation in children. TCRbeta library construction was performed incorporating unique molecular identifiers. TCRdb called the PCR reads again in MiXCR, with one record for every CDR3 protein. Here the sample spans under 850,000 distinct CDR3 sequences, about an eighth being singletons. The clonotype originates from a girl aged 2 to 9 with congenital amegakaryocytic thrombocytopenia, due to receive a stem cell transplant. This material consisted of PBMCs, taken before TCRalphabeta/CD19-depleted stem cell transplant.

The CDR3 sequence is CASSKTGAKNIQYF. The CDR3 DNA reads TGTGCCAGCAGTAAGACCGGGGCCAAAAACATTCAGTACTTC. This chain links TRBV25-1 with TRBJ2-4, with D uncertain. The germline gives CDR1 MGHDK, CDR2 SYGVNS. Between the trimmed V and J ends, which lost 5 bases and 1 base, there was a span of 9 bases. CDR3 length equals 14 residues.